The 20 T cell receptor beta chains reported below all come from one sample, sequenced in a study of T-cell memory formation after mild COVID-19. TCRdb re-called the 5' RACE reads through MiXCR, storing one row per CDR3 protein. Among about 90,000 distinct CDR3 sequences listed, around 15% were seen once. Sequencing was performed on PBMCs or a T cell subset sorted from them (not recorded which). All receptors derive from a man aged 18 to 29 who had mild COVID-19 (a few samples of this study predate the infection). Cell type and time point are not known.

This clonotype turned up a few times. The chain employs TRBV20-1 and TRBJ1-5; tentative D call: TRBD1 (5 bases). Deletions cut 0 bases from V and 6 bases from J, with 18 bases between. Germline lookup yields CDR1 DFQATT and CDR2 SNEGSKA (reference sequence). The CDR3 has 16 residues. CDR3 bases: TGCAGTGCTAGAGAGTTCGGACCGAGGGGCCGTCAGCCCCAGCATTTT. Residues: CSAREFGPRGRQPQHF.

The chain combines TRBV7-9 with TRBJ2-5, with 12 nucleotides matching TRBD2. This CDR3 comprises 19 residues. Germline V gives CDR1 SEHNR, CDR2 FQNEAQ (reference sequence). V shed 4 bases and J 1 base; nucleotides not matched to a gene: 13. The CDR3 sequence is CASSSPHGLAGTPQETQYF. CDR3 sequence (DNA): TGTGCCAGCAGCTCGCCACATGGACTAGCGGGGACCCCCCAAGAGACCCAGTACTTC.

The rearrangement links TRBV7-2 to TRBJ2-2; a possible D gene is TRBD2 (5 bases). CDR1 SGHTA and CDR2 FQGNSA come from the germline V gene. V was pared by 7 bases and J by 8 bases, with 20 bases between. This CDR3 is built from 15 residues. The CDR3 DNA sequence: TGTGCCAGCACCACGTTCCGGACTTCATGGGGGGAGCTGTTTTTT. Translating it yields CASTTFRTSWGELFF.

V usage is TRBV11-2 and J usage is TRBJ2-1, with D unclear. Germline-derived CDR1 and CDR2 are SGHAT and FQNNGV. V was cut by 2 bases and J by 12 bases, with 14 bases left in between. There are 13 residues in the CDR3. CDR3 sequence: CASSLSASDAQFF. CDR3 DNA sequence: TGTGCCAGCAGCTTAAGTGCCTCCGACGCGCAGTTCTTC.

This chain connects TRBV5-1 to TRBJ2-4; TRBD2 is a possible D gene (5 bases). Germline CDR1 and CDR2: SGHRS and YFSETQ. Trimming cost V 3 bases and J 5 bases, with 21 bases left between them. The CDR3 is 17 amino acids. In nucleotides, the CDR3 is TGCGCCAGCAGCTCGGCCCGTGTCGGCGGACTGGAAAACATTCAGTACTTC. Protein product: CASSSARVGGLENIQYF.

This clonotype was seen more than once but under ten times. This CDR3 is CASSRKTGGGRGAFF. CDR3 coding DNA: TGCGCCAGCAGCCGGAAAACAGGGGGCGGCAGGGGGGCTTTCTTT. This chain joins TRBV4-3 and TRBJ1-1; 9 bases are a match to TRBD1. The junction had 14 bases not matched to a gene; V was cut back by 4 bases and J by 11 bases. Germline CDR1 and CDR2: LGHNA and YSLEER. The CDR3 is 15 residues long.

This clonotype has a handful of counts. This rearrangement joins TRBV12-3 or TRBV12-4 to TRBJ2-5; D is tentatively TRBD1 or TRBD2 (5 bases each). V was trimmed by 3 bases and J by 5 bases, leaving 13 bases between them. The CDR3 extends over 14 amino acids. The CDR3 DNA follows: TGTGCCAGCAGTTTGGGGGTTTTGGGGGAGACCCAGTACTTC. This codes for CASSLGVLGETQYF.

This clonotype has more than one count but fewer than ten. The CDR3 loop is CASSYGGAKNIQYF. CDR3 bases: TGTGCCAGCAGTTACGGGGGAGCCAAAAACATTCAGTACTTC. The V and J genes are TRBV6-5 and TRBJ2-4; tentatively, D is TRBD1 or TRBD2 (5 bases each). Looked up from germline, CDR1 is MNHEY and CDR2 is SVGAGI. The CDR3 totals 14 residues. The V end lost 2 bases, the J end lost 0 bases, and 5 bases lay between the germline ends.

DNA of the CDR3: TGTGCCAGCAGTCCGGGACATCCCTACGAGCAGTACTTC. Translating it yields CASSPGHPYEQYF. The rearrangement joins TRBV12-3 or TRBV12-4 to TRBJ2-7; D perhaps matches TRBD1 (6 bases). The CDR3 contains 13 residues. V was shortened by 5 bases and J by 2 bases, with 10 bases between the two germline ends.

This rearrangement joins TRBV4-2 to TRBJ2-1; possible D gene TRBD2, 6 bases. Trimming pared 5 bases from V and 8 bases from J, leaving 16 bases between. CDR1 is LGHNA, CDR2 YNFKEQ, per germline. This CDR3 has 14 residues. CDR3: CASSEAGFSHEQFF. In DNA form, the CDR3 reads TGTGCCAGCAGCGAGGCGGGGTTTTCGCATGAGCAGTTCTTC.

A few counts support this clonotype. The chain recombines TRBV7-2 with TRBJ2-7, with 10 bases identical to TRBD1. Germline V gives CDR1 SGHTA, CDR2 FQGNSA. The CDR3 totals 16 residues. The V gene end was trimmed by 4 bases and the J gene end by 6 bases; junction bases not matched to a gene: 12. CDR3 residues: CASSSPSGGQGFEQYF. The CDR3 region has the DNA TGTGCCAGCAGCTCCCCGAGTGGGGGACAGGGGTTCGAGCAGTACTTC. The full variable domain, in which reference TRBV7-2 and TRBJ2-7 provide the parts outside the CDR3, is GAGVSQSPSNKVTEKGKDVELRCDPISGHTALYWYRQSLGQGLEFLIYFQGNSAPDKSGLPSDRFSAERTGGSVSTLTIQRTQQEDSAVYLCASSSPSGGQGFEQYFGPGTRLTVT.

This clonotype has a handful of counts. The chain carries TRBV6-6 and TRBJ2-3; D call uncertain. CDR3 length: 11 amino acids. Trimming removed 2 bases from V and 5 bases from J, with 2 bases in between. The germline CDR1 and CDR2 sequences are MNHNY and SVGAGI (reference sequence). CDR3 sequence: CASSYEDTQYF. CDR3 DNA sequence: TGTGCCAGCAGTTACGAAGATACGCAGTATTTT.

The chain joins TRBV4-3 to TRBJ2-1, with 11 bases aligning to TRBD2. CDR3 size: 16 residues. Germline CDR1 LGHNA, CDR2 YSLEER. V lost 6 bases, J lost 6 bases, and 10 bases stayed unmatched. CDR3 protein: CASSPFSGGASNEQFF. The DNA of the CDR3 is TGCGCCAGCAGTCCTTTTAGCGGGGGGGCTTCCAATGAGCAGTTCTTC.

The chain couples TRBV12-3 or TRBV12-4 to TRBJ1-1, with D possibly being TRBD1 (5 bases). The CDR3 runs 18 residues. Between the trimmed V and J ends, which lost 3 bases and 4 bases, there was a span of 24 bases. CDR3 nucleotides: TGTGCCAGCAGTTTCGCCCCAATTTTTACAGGCGATGGCACTGAAGCTTTCTTT. This sequence encodes CASSFAPIFTGDGTEAFF.

At least ten counts were recorded for this clonotype. The chain employs TRBV5-1 and TRBJ2-1, with D perhaps being TRBD1 or TRBD2 (6 bases each). This CDR3 contains 15 residues. Germline CDR1 reads SGHRS; CDR2 reads YFSETQ. Trimming removed 1 base from V and 6 bases from J, with 14 bases in between. The CDR3 DNA reads as TGCGCCAGCAGCTTGTTAGGGGGGACCATCAATGAGCAGTTCTTC. Its protein product is CASSLLGGTINEQFF.

The chain recombines TRBV24-1 with TRBJ2-5; 10 bases are shared with TRBD1. V lost 7 bases and J lost 4; bases outside the gene matches: 5. The CDR3 runs to 14 residues. The V gene's germline CDR1 is KGHDR and CDR2 SFDVKD. The CDR3 DNA follows: TGTGCCACCAGCCCGACAGGGGGCCCAGAGACCCAGTACTTC. Encoded protein: CATSPTGGPETQYF.

This chain uses TRBV2 with TRBJ1-5, with 7 bases matching TRBD1. Germline V gene lookup returns CDR1 SNHLY and CDR2 FYNNEI. The CDR3 contains 14 residues. The V gene end was trimmed by 7 bases and the J gene end by 4 bases; junction bases not matched to a gene: 7. The CDR3 protein is CASTMTGPNQPQHF. CDR3 nucleotide sequence: TGTGCCAGCACTATGACAGGGCCAAATCAGCCCCAGCATTTT.

The chain employs TRBV15 and TRBJ2-7; a weak D match, TRBD2 (5 bases). CDR3 size: 18 residues. V dropped 2 bases and J dropped 4 bases, with 24 bases sitting between them. Germline values: CDR1 LNHNV, CDR2 YYDKDF (reference sequence). CDR3 DNA: TGTGCCACCAGCAGAAAACCCTCTACCCGGGGATTGGGGTACGAGCAGTACTTC. Translated: CATSRKPSTRGLGYEQYF. The variable domain in full, completed from reference TRBV15 and TRBJ2-7, reads DAMVIQNPRYQVTQFGKPVTLSCSQTLNHNVMYWYQQKSSQAPKLLFHYYDKDFNNEADTPDNFQSRRPNTSFCFLDIRSPGLGDTAMYLCATSRKPSTRGLGYEQYFGPGTRLTVT.

A single count supports this clonotype. This chain links TRBV7-9 with TRBJ1-2; tentatively, D is TRBD1 (5 bases). Germline V gives CDR1 SEHNR, CDR2 FQNEAQ (reference sequence). This CDR3 is 17 amino acids long. The germline V and J ends were trimmed by 6 bases and 4 bases, with 24 bases remaining between them. The CDR3, as DNA: TGTGCCAGCAGTCCCCGGGGCCCAAACGATATTTCCTATGGCTACACCTTC. Its translation: CASSPRGPNDISYGYTF. Combining the CDR3 with reference TRBV7-9 and TRBJ1-2 gives the whole variable domain DTGVSQNPRHKITKRGQNVTFRCDPISEHNRLYWYRQTLGQGPEFLTYFQNEAQLEKSRLLSDRFSAERPKGSFSTLEIQRTEQGDSAMYLCASSPRGPNDISYGYTFGSGTRLTVV.

The J gene is TRBJ1-1, the V gene TRBV9, with 7 bases identical to TRBD1. The junction had 5 bases not matched to a gene; V was cut back by 0 bases and J by 3 bases. This CDR3 is built from 15 residues. CDR1 is SGDLS and CDR2 is YYNGEE in the germline V gene. The chain's CDR3 is CASSVGKGADTEAFF. CDR3 coding DNA: TGTGCCAGCAGCGTAGGAAAGGGGGCGGACACTGAAGCTTTCTTT.